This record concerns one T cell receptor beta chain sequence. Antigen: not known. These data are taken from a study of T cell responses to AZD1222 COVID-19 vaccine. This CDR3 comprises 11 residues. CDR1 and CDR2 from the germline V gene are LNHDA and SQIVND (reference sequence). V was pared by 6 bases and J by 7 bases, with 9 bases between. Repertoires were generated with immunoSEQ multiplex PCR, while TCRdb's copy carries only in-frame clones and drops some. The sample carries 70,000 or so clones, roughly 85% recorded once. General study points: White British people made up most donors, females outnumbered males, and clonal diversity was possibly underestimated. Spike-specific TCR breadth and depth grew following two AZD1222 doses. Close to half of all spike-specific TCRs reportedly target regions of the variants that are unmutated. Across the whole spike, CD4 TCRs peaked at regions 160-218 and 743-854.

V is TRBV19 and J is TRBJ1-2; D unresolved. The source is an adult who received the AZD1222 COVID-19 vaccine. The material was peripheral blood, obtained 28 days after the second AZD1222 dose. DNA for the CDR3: TGTGCCAGTAGGGCGGGCACTGGCTACACCTTC. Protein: CASRAGTGYTF. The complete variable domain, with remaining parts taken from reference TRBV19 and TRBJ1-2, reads DGGITQSPKYLFRKEGQNVTLSCEQNLNHDAMYWYRQDPGQGLRLIYYSQIVNDFQKGDIAEGYSVSREKKESFPLTVTSAQKNPTAFYLCASRAGTGYTFGSGTRLTVV.